Listed below are T cell receptor beta chains from one sample, sequenced in a study of cytomegalovirus exposure and HLA in healthy donors. Here immunoSEQ multiplex PCR was the method, and the copy in TCRdb shows in-frame clones only, minus some. The table shows about 97,000 clones, with roughly 85% occurring only once. The specimen was PBMCs. These receptors originate from a man under 40 in good health and CMV-seronegative. CDR3s include the opening cysteine and the closing phenylalanine or tryptophan. D genes are given only for firm matches. Clone size is stated in some rows and not others, as once, few, many or a class when expanded.

D gene: -
J gene: TRBJ2-7
V gene: TRBV28
clone size: -
CDR3 DNA: TGTGCCAGCAGTCCCAGGGGTGACTCCTACGAGCAGTACTTC
CDR3 protein: CASSPRGDSYEQYF

D gene: TRBD1
J gene: TRBJ2-2
V gene: TRBV19
clone size: -
CDR3 DNA: TGTGCCAGTAGTACAGCGGACAGGGTCACCGGGGAGCTGTTTTTT
CDR3 protein: CASSTADRVTGELFF

D gene: TRBD1
J gene: TRBJ2-3
V gene: TRBV5-6
clone size: -
CDR3 DNA: TGTGCCAGCAGCCCGACAGGGACCTCCGGCACAGATACGCAGTATTTT
CDR3 protein: CASSPTGTSGTDTQYF

D gene: TRBD2
J gene: TRBJ2-5
V gene: TRBV6-5
clone size: -
CDR3 DNA: TGTGCCAGCAGTTACGGACTAGCGGGTCAAGAGACCCAGTACTTC
CDR3 protein: CASSYGLAGQETQYF

D gene: TRBD2
J gene: TRBJ2-7
V gene: TRBV6-6
clone size: -
CDR3 DNA: TGTGCCAGCAGTTACGAAACTAGCGCGGCCTACGAGCAGTACTTC
CDR3 protein: CASSYETSAAYEQYF

D gene: -
J gene: TRBJ2-7
V gene: TRBV28
clone size: -
CDR3 DNA: TGTGCCAGCAGTTTAGTCGCAGGGTCGTACGAGCAGTACTTC
CDR3 protein: CASSLVAGSYEQYF

D gene: -
J gene: TRBJ2-3
V gene: TRBV5-5
clone size: -
CDR3 DNA: TGTGCCAGCAGCTTGGGTCCGGGATACACAGATACGCAGTATTTT
CDR3 protein: CASSLGPGYTDTQYF

D gene: TRBD1
J gene: TRBJ2-4
V gene: TRBV30
clone size: -
CDR3 DNA: TGTGCCTGGAGTCATGGACAGGGATTGGTTACGTACTTC
CDR3 protein: CAWSHGQGLVTYF

D gene: -
J gene: TRBJ2-2
V gene: TRBV6-1
clone size: -
CDR3 DNA: TGTGCCAGCAGGCTGACAGAGAACACCGGGGAGCTGTTTTTT
CDR3 protein: CASRLTENTGELFF

D gene: -
J gene: TRBJ2-7
V gene: TRBV6-6
clone size: -
CDR3 DNA: TGTGCCAGCAGTTACTCGCAGGGTTACGAGCAGTACTTC
CDR3 protein: CASSYSQGYEQYF

D gene: -
J gene: TRBJ1-5
V gene: TRBV2
clone size: few
CDR3 DNA: TGTGCCAGCAGTTTCGGACAGAACAATCAGCCCCAGCATTTT
CDR3 protein: CASSFGQNNQPQHF

D gene: -
J gene: TRBJ2-7
V gene: TRBV28
clone size: -
CDR3 DNA: TGTGCCAGCAGGATGACAGGCTACGAGCAGTACTTC
CDR3 protein: CASRMTGYEQYF

D gene: TRBD1
J gene: TRBJ2-7
V gene: TRBV11-2
clone size: few
CDR3 DNA: TGTGCCAGCAGCCCAATAACCCGGACAGGTCCCTACGAGCAGTACTTC
CDR3 protein: CASSPITRTGPYEQYF

D gene: -
J gene: TRBJ1-1
V gene: TRBV30
clone size: few
CDR3 DNA: TGTGCCTGGAGAACGATTCCCGAGGCTGAAGCTTTCTTT
CDR3 protein: CAWRTIPEAEAFF

D gene: TRBD2
J gene: TRBJ2-7
V gene: TRBV6-1
clone size: -
CDR3 DNA: TGTGCCAGCCAACTAGCGGGAGGCCACGAGCAGTACTTC
CDR3 protein: CASQLAGGHEQYF

D gene: -
J gene: TRBJ1-5
V gene: TRBV6-1
clone size: few
CDR3 DNA: TGTGCCAGCAGTGAAGGCTCAGGGGTCGCCCAGCCCCAGCATTTT
CDR3 protein: CASSEGSGVAQPQHF

D gene: TRBD1
J gene: TRBJ1-5
V gene: TRBV7-2
clone size: -
CDR3 DNA: TGTGCCAGCAGCTCGGGACAGGGGGGGCAGCCCCAGCATTTT
CDR3 protein: CASSSGQGGQPQHF

D gene: TRBD2
J gene: TRBJ2-7
V gene: TRBV7-9
clone size: -
CDR3 DNA: TGTGCCAGCAGCTCGACTAGCACCTACGAGCAGTACTTC
CDR3 protein: CASSSTSTYEQYF

D gene: TRBD2
J gene: TRBJ2-5
V gene: TRBV11-2
clone size: -
CDR3 DNA: TGTGCCAGCAGCTTAGGCGGGGGGGCTGAGGAGACCCAGTACTTC
CDR3 protein: CASSLGGGAEETQYF

D gene: TRBD2
J gene: TRBJ2-1
V gene: TRBV5-6
clone size: -
CDR3 DNA: TGTGCCAGCAGCTGGGACATGGCTAGCGGGTGGAGCTCCTACAATGAGCAGTTCTTC
CDR3 protein: CASSWDMASGWSSYNEQFF

D gene: TRBD1
J gene: TRBJ1-2
V gene: TRBV9
clone size: -
CDR3 DNA: TGTGCCAGCAGCGTAAGATCGGGACAGGGGGTTCGTGGCTACACCTTC
CDR3 protein: CASSVRSGQGVRGYTF

D gene: TRBD1
J gene: TRBJ1-2
V gene: TRBV28
clone size: -
CDR3 DNA: TGTGCCAGCAGTTTAGGGGGACAGGCCTATGGCTACACCTTC
CDR3 protein: CASSLGGQAYGYTF

D gene: -
J gene: TRBJ2-7
V gene: TRBV6-1
clone size: -
CDR3 DNA: TGTGCCAGCAGTGATAGCGGAGGGGTGTACGAGCAGTACTTC
CDR3 protein: CASSDSGGVYEQYF

D gene: TRBD1
J gene: TRBJ2-1
V gene: TRBV5-1
clone size: -
CDR3 DNA: TGCGCCAGCAGCTTGGGACAGGGGGCAGGCATTTACAATGAGCAGTTCTTC
CDR3 protein: CASSLGQGAGIYNEQFF

D gene: -
J gene: TRBJ2-2
V gene: TRBV9
clone size: -
CDR3 DNA: TGTGCCAGCAGCGTAGCTCACGGCGGGGAGCTGTTTTTT
CDR3 protein: CASSVAHGGELFF

D gene: TRBD2
J gene: TRBJ2-5
V gene: TRBV5-4
clone size: -
CDR3 DNA: TGTGCCAGCAGCTTCAGACTAGCGGGGGTCCAAGAGACCCAGTACTTC
CDR3 protein: CASSFRLAGVQETQYF

D gene: TRBD2
J gene: TRBJ2-3
V gene: TRBV2
clone size: -
CDR3 DNA: TGTGCCAGCAGTTATAGCGGGGGGGATACGCAGTATTTT
CDR3 protein: CASSYSGGDTQYF

D gene: -
J gene: TRBJ1-1
V gene: TRBV6-4
clone size: few
CDR3 DNA: TGTGCCAGCAGTGAAGGGGATTTCTCTGAAGCTTTCTTT
CDR3 protein: CASSEGDFSEAFF

D gene: TRBD2
J gene: TRBJ2-7
V gene: TRBV19
clone size: -
CDR3 DNA: TGTGCCAGTAGTATTTCTCGGGAGGAGGGCTCCTACGAGCAGTACTTC
CDR3 protein: CASSISREEGSYEQYF